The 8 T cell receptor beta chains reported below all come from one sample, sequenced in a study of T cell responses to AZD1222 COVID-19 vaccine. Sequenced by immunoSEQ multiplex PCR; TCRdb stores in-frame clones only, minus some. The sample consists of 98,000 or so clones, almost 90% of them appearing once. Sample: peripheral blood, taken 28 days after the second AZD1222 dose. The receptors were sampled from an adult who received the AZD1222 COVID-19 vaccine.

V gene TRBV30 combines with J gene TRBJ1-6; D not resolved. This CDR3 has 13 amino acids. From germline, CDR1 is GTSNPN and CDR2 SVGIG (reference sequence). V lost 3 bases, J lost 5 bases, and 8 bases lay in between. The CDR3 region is CAWSLINNSPLHF. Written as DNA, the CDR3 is TGTGCCTGGAGCCTAATCAATAATTCACCCCTCCACTTT.

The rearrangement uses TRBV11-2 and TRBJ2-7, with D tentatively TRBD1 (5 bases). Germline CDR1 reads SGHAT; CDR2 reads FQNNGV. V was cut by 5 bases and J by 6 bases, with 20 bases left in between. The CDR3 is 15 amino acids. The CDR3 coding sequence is TGTGCCAGCAGCCCAACTCAGGGCCCCTCGGCCGAGCAGTACTTC. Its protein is CASSPTQGPSAEQYF. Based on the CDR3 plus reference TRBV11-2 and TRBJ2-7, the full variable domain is EAGVAQSPRYKIIEKRQSVAFWCNPISGHATLYWYQQILGQGPKLLIQFQNNGVVDDSQLPKDRFSAERLKGVDSTLKIQPAKLEDSAVYLCASSPTQGPSAEQYFGPGTRLTVT.

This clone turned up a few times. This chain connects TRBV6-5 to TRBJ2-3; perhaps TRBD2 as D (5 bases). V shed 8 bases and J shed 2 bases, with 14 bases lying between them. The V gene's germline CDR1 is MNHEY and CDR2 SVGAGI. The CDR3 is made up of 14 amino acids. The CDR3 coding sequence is TGTGCCAGCGAGACTAATTTTTTCACAGATACGCAGTATTTT. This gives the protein CASETNFFTDTQYF.

CDR3 sequence (DNA): TGTGCCTGGGGGGAGGGGCTATCGAACACTGAAGCTTTCTTT. It translates to CAWGEGLSNTEAFF. The chain has TRBV30 and TRBJ1-1; D may be TRBD1 (5 bases). The CDR3 has 14 residues. CDR1 and CDR2 from the germline V gene are GTSNPN and SVGIG (reference sequence). Trimming cost V 5 bases and J 1 base, with 14 bases left between them.

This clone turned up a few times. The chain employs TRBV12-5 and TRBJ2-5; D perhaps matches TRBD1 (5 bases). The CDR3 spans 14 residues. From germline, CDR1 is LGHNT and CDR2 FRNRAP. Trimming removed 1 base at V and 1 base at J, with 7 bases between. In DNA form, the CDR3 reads TGTGCTAGTGGTTTGGGACAGCGCCAAGAGACCCAGTACTTC. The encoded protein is CASGLGQRQETQYF.

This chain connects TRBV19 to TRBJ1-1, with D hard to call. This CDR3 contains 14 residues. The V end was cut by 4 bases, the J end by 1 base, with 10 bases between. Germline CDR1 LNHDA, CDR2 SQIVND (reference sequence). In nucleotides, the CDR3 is TGTGCCAGTAGTACCCGAACGGGGAACACTGAAGCTTTCTTT. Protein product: CASSTRTGNTEAFF.

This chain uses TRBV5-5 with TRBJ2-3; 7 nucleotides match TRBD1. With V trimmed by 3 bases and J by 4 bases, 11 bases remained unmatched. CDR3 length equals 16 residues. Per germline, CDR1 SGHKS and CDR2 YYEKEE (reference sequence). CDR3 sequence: CASSSPGQQFPDTQYF. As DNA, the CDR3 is TGTGCCAGCAGCTCGCCGGGACAGCAGTTTCCAGATACGCAGTATTTT.

The CDR3 spells CASSPRPGGGTDTQYF. The DNA for the CDR3 is TGTGCCAGCTCACCTAGACCGGGGGGCGGCACAGATACGCAGTATTTT. V is TRBV18 and J is TRBJ2-3; D possibly corresponds to TRBD2 (7 bases). The V end was cut by 3 bases, the J end by 1 base, with 14 bases between. Germline V gives CDR1 KGHSH, CDR2 LQKENI. The CDR3 runs to 16 residues.